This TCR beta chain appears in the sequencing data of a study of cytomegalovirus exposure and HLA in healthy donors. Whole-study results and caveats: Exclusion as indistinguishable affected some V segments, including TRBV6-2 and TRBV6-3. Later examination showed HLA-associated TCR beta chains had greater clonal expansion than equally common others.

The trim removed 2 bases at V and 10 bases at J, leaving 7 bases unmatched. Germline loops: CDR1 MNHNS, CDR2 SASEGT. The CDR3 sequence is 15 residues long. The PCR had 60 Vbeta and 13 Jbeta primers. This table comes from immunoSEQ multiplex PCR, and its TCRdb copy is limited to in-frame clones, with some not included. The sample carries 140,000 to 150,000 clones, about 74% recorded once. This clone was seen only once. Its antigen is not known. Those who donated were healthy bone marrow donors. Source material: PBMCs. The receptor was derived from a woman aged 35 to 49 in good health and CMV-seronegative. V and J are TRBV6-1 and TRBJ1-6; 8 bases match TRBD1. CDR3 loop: CASSERGQGVSPLHF. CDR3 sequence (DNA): TGTGCCAGCAGTGAACGAGGACAGGGTGTCTCACCCCTCCACTTT.